Below, 18 T cell receptor beta chains from the same sample are listed, as sequenced in a study of tumor and adjacent non-tumor tissue in lung cancer. Three rounds of nested PCR, following a modified ARM-PCR protocol, produced the TCRbeta library. TCRdb recomputed calls from the multiplex PCR reads with MiXCR, one row per CDR3 protein. The table includes 60,000 to 95,000 distinct CDR3 sequences, around 74% detected once. The template was RNA from unsorted bulk tissue. Sequenced input: lung tumor tissue. The receptors were sampled from a woman aged 45-65 years with non-small cell lung cancer.

Regarding this clonotype: At one end the junction does not follow the germline gene, possibly because of a read error. V usage is TRBV28 and J usage is TRBJ2-7, with 16 bases identical to TRBD2. The CDR3 runs 15 residues. Germline CDR1 reads MDHEN; CDR2 reads SYDVKM. This CDR3 reads CASKGLAGGSYERYF. Here the CDR3 DNA reads TGTGCCAGCAAGGGACTAGCGGGAGGGTCCTACGAGCGGTACTTC.

Worth noting for this clonotype: Compared with germline, one end of the junction differs, possibly owing to a read error. The gene calls are TRBV29-1 and TRBJ2-2; TRBD2 matches at 14 bases. The germline V gene has CDR1 SQVTM and CDR2 ANQGSEA. CDR3 size: 16 residues. CDR3 nucleotide sequence: TGCTGCGTGATGACTAGCGGGAGGGAAGACACTGGGGAGCTGTTTTTT. Protein: CCVMTSGREDTGELFF.

This clonotype was counted many times. V and J are TRBV12-3 or TRBV12-4 and TRBJ1-2; TRBD1 matches at 8 bases. J lost 6 bases, V lost 2 bases, and 8 bases had no gene match. There are 15 residues in the CDR3. CDR3 coding DNA: TGTGCCAGCAGTTTAAGGGCGCAGGGGGCTAATGGCTACACCTTC. This translates into CASSLRAQGANGYTF.

The chain is built from TRBV11-1 and TRBJ2-1, with 7 bases aligning to TRBD2. The CDR3 runs to 14 residues. The junction had 18 bases not matched to a gene; V was cut back by 10 bases and J by 12 bases. Germline lookup yields CDR1 SGHAT and CDR2 FQDESV (reference sequence). The CDR3 bases are TGTGCCATCAGTTCAGGACTAGTGGGAGGGTTGCAGTTCTTC. Amino acid sequence: CAISSGLVGGLQFF.

The chain joins TRBV4-2 to TRBJ2-1; 7 bases map to TRBD1. CDR1 is LGHNA, CDR2 YNFKEQ, per germline. V was clipped by 4 bases and J by 3 bases; unmatched bases: 9. The CDR3 consists of 16 residues. CDR3 residues: CASSRAEDRFYNEQFF. The DNA for the CDR3 is TGTGCCAGCAGCCGTGCCGAGGACAGGTTCTACAATGAGCAGTTCTTC.

On this clonotype itself: A junction boundary mismatches the germline segment, possibly from a read error. The J gene is TRBJ2-1, the V gene TRBV10-3; weak D call: TRBD2 (6 bases). The length of the CDR3 is 16 residues. The germline gives CDR1 ENHRY, CDR2 SYGVKD. As DNA, the CDR3 is TGTGCCATCAGTGAGTCTTGGGACTCCGGCTACAATGACCAGTTATTC. Protein product: CAISESWDSGYNDQLF.

Note on this clonotype: Mismatch with germline at one junction end may stem from a read error. The CDR3 reads CVSRGDTLLSAGELSF. The CDR3 DNA sequence: TGTGTCAGCAGGGGGGACACCCTTTTGTCGGCTGGGGAGCTGTCTTTT. V and J are TRBV6-1 and TRBJ2-2, with a possible D match to TRBD1 (7 bases). CDR3 length: 16 residues. Germline assignment: CDR1 MNHNS and CDR2 SASEGT.

This clonotype has a count of ten or more. The J gene is TRBJ1-2, the V gene TRBV20-1; 7 positions match TRBD1. The V gene's germline CDR1 is DFQATT and CDR2 SNEGSKA (reference sequence). The V and J ends lost 0 bases and 8 bases, in that order; junction bases with no gene match: 6. The length of the CDR3 is 13 residues. The CDR3 sequence is CSARDTQGGGYTF. CDR3 sequence (DNA): TGCAGTGCTAGAGATACCCAGGGGGGCGGCTACACCTTC.

Concerning this clonotype itself: A read error may be the cause here, since a much bigger clone is one base away. The J gene is TRBJ1-4, the V gene TRBV11-2; D remains unclear. The CDR3 has 16 residues. Germline V gene lookup returns CDR1 SGHAT and CDR2 FQNNGV. The CDR3 DNA follows: TGTGCCAGCAGCAAGACTCCAGGAGGAACAAATGAAAAAGTGTTTTTT. Encoded protein: CASSKTPGGTNEKVFF.

As for this clonotype: One end of the junction is discordant with germline, which a read error may explain. The chain recombines TRBV6-5 with TRBJ2-5; 9 bases map to TRBD2. The CDR3 extends over 17 amino acids. Germline V gene data show CDR1 as MNHEY and CDR2 as SVGAGI. As DNA, the CDR3 is TGTGCCAGCAGGTCCCTCTACATTAGCGGGAGTAGGGAGACCCAATACTTC. Its protein is CASRSLYISGSRETQYF.

With respect to this clonotype: Mismatch with germline at one junction end may stem from a read error. This chain uses TRBV6-1 with TRBJ2-7, with D perhaps matching TRBD1 or TRBD2 (5 bases each). This CDR3 comprises 13 residues. Germline CDR1 MNHNS, CDR2 SASEGT. The CDR3 reads CASPQAQWDEQYF. The DNA for the CDR3 is TGTGCCAGTCCCCAAGCTCAGTGGGACGAGCAGTATTTC.

Notes on this clonotype: The junction shows a germline mismatch at one end, possibly a read error. The CDR3 here is CASSHSDGGGREQFF. The DNA for the CDR3 is TGCGCCAGCAGTCACTCGGACGGGGGAGGGCGTGAGCAGTTCTTC. This chain joins TRBV12-3 or TRBV12-4 and TRBJ2-1, with 7 bases lining up with TRBD2. CDR3 length equals 15 residues.

This chain uses TRBV6-2 or TRBV6-3 with TRBJ2-7, with TRBD1 as a possible D gene (5 bases). CDR1 and CDR2 from the germline V gene are MNHEY and SVGEGT. The CDR3 has 15 residues. The V gene lost 2 bases and the J gene lost 2 bases, with 13 bases spanning the gap. In DNA, the CDR3 is TGTGCCAGCAGTTACGAAGGGGCAGGAGCCTACGAGCAGTACTTC. This encodes CASSYEGAGAYEQYF.

Details on this clonotype: One end of the junction does not line up with germline, which may come from a read error. The chain has TRBV11-2 and TRBJ2-3, with TRBD2 matching 8 bases. Germline-derived CDR1 and CDR2 are SGHAT and FQNNGV. The CDR3 is 15 residues long. Written as DNA, the CDR3 is TGTGCCGGCAGCTTCGGCGGGAGGACAATATATACGCAGTATTTT. Amino acids: CAGSFGGRTIYTQYF. The variable domain in full, completed from reference TRBV11-2 and TRBJ2-3, reads EAGVAQSPRYKIIEKRQSVAFWCNPISGHATLYWYQQILGQGPKLLIQFQNNGVVDDSQLPKDRFSAERLKGVDSTLKIQPAKLEDSAVYLCAGSFGGRTIYTQYFGPGTRLTVL.

In its sample, this clonotype was seen once. V gene TRBV4-1 combines with J gene TRBJ2-1; tentative D call: TRBD2 (5 bases). The CDR3 is 13 residues long. CDR1 is MGHRA and CDR2 is YSYEKL in the germline V gene. CDR3 amino acids: CTGSQKGDSEQFF. In DNA form, the CDR3 reads TGCACCGGCAGCCAGAAGGGAGACTCTGAGCAGTTCTTC.

Regarding this clonotype: The junction differs from germline at one of its ends, possibly a read error. The chain couples TRBV11-2 to TRBJ1-1; D is ambiguous. Germline CDR1 and CDR2: SGHAT and FQNNGV. The CDR3 has 17 amino acids. CDR3 protein: CASSLGGPEGMYTEALF. CDR3 nucleotide sequence: TGTGCCAGCAGCTTAGGCGGGCCCGAAGGTATGTACACTGAAGCTTTATTT.

The V gene is TRBV4-1, the J gene TRBJ1-5, with D maybe TRBD1 (6 bases). The V end lost 0 bases, the J end lost 7 bases, and 10 bases lay between the germline ends. The length of the CDR3 is 14 residues. In germline, CDR1 is MGHRA, CDR2 YSYEKL. CDR3 DNA sequence: TGCGCCAGCAGCCAAGAAGGGGGTAGACAGCCCCAGCATTTT. Translation gives CASSQEGGRQPQHF.

On this clonotype itself: A read error may produce the germline difference seen at one junction end. The CDR3 DNA reads as TGTGCCAGCAGTAAAGGGATTTCTGGAAGCACCATATATTTT. This translates into CASSKGISGSTIYF. The chain recombines TRBV6-6 with TRBJ1-3, with D unresolved. The length of the CDR3 is 14 residues. Germline V gives CDR1 MNHNY, CDR2 SVGAGI (reference sequence).